This T cell receptor beta chain came from a study of T cell responses to AZD1222 COVID-19 vaccine. Study-wide results and limits: Baseline seropositivity occurred in only a handful of AZD1222 recipients. Spike-specific TCR breadth and depth rose after two AZD1222 doses. Possibly, clonal diversity was underestimated; donors were largely white British and included more females. Spike-spanning, vaccine-associated CD4 TCRs were dominant at 160-218 and 743-854.

Germline values: CDR1 SGHRS, CDR2 YFSETQ. The germline V and J ends were trimmed by 4 bases and 3 bases, with 22 bases remaining between them. The CDR3 consists of 17 residues. Libraries were prepared by immunoSEQ multiplex PCR; TCRdb keeps only in-frame clonotypes and omits some of them. Of about 90,000 clones listed, approximately 86% were seen once; the top ten hold around 10%. Of note for this clone: Its target is unknown.

The sequence was collected from an adult in good health. The gene calls are TRBV5-1 and TRBJ2-5; weak D call: TRBD1 (6 bases). The sequencing used peripheral blood, collected on day 0 of MenACWY control vaccination. The DNA for the CDR3 is TGCGCCAGCAGCGGGGAACTACAGGGAATACTCAAAGAGACCCAGTACTTC. The encoded protein is CASSGELQGILKETQYF.